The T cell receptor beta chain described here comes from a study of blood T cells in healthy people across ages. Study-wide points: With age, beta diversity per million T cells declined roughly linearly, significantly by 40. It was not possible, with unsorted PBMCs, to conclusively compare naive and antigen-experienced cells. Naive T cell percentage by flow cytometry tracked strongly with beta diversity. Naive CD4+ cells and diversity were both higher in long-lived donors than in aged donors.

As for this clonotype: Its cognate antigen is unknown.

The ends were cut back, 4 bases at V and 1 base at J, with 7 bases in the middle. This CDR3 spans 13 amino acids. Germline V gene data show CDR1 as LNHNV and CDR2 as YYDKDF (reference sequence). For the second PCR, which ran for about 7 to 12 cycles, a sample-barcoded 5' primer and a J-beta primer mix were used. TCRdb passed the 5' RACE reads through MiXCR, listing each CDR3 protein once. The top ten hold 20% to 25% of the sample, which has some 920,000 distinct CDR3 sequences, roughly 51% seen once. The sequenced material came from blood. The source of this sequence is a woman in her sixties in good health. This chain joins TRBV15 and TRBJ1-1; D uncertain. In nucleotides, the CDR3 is TGTGCCACCAGCATCCGGGAGAACACTGAAGCTTTCTTT. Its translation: CATSIRENTEAFF.